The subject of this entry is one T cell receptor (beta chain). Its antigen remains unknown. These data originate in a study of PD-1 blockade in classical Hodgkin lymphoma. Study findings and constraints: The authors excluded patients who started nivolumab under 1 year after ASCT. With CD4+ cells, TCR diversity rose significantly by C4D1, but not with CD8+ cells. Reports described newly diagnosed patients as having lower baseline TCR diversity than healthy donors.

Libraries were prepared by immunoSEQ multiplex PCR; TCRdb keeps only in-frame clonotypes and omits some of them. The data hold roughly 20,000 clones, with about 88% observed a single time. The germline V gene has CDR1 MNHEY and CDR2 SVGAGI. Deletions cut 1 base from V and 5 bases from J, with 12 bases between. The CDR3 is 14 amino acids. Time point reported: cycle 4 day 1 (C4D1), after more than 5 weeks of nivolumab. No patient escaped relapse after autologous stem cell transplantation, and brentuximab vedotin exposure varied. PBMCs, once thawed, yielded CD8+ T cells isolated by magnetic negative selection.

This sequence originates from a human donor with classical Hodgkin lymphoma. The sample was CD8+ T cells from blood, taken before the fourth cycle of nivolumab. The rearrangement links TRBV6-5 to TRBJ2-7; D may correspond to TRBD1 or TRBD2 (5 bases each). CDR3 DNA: TGTGCCAGCAGTTACTGGGGCGTGGGAGACGAGCAGTACTTC. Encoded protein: CASSYWGVGDEQYF.